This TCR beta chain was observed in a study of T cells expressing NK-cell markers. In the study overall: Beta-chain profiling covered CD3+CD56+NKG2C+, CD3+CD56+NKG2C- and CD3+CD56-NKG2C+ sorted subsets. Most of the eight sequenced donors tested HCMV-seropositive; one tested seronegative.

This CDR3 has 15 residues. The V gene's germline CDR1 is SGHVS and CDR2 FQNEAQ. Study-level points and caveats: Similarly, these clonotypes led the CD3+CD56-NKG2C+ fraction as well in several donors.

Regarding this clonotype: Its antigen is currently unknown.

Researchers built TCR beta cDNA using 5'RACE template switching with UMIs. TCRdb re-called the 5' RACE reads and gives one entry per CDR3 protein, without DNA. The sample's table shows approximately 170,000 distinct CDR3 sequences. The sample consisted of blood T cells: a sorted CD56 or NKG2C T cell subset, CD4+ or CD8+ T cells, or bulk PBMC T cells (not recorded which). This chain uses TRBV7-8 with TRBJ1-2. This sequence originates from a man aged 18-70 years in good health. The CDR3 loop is CASSPYSRVADGYTF.